The 7 T cell receptor beta chains presented below share a single source sample, sequenced in a study of shared clonotypes between healthy human individuals. CD45RO-negative, CCR7-selected cells formed the naive CD8 fraction, which excluded terminally differentiated effector memory CD45RA+ cells. The table came from immunoSEQ multiplex PCR; TCRdb's copy has only in-frame clones and leaves some out. Among around 560,000 clones listed, approximately 96% were seen once. The source material was naive CD8+ T cells sorted from blood. These receptors originate from a woman in her twenties or thirties in good health.

As for this clone: This same CDR3 is encoded by further DNA sequences in the sample. The chain is built from TRBV4-2 and TRBJ2-7; no definite D call. CDR1 LGHNA and CDR2 YNFKEQ come from the germline V gene. V was cut by 4 bases and J by 3 bases, with 10 bases left in between. The CDR3 covers 13 residues. Here the CDR3 reads CASSPGSSYEQYF. The DNA of the CDR3 is TGTGCCAGCAGCCCGGGTAGCAGCTACGAGCAGTACTTC.

This clone was recorded once. As DNA, the CDR3 is TGTGCCAGCAGTTTGGCGAAGGGGAGCGCAGATACGCAGTATTTT. Residues: CASSLAKGSADTQYF. This chain connects TRBV27 to TRBJ2-3; tentatively, D is TRBD1 or TRBD2 (5 bases each). CDR3 length: 15 amino acids. Germline CDR1 is MNHEY and CDR2 is SMNVEV (reference sequence). Trimming pared 3 bases from V and 4 bases from J, leaving 14 bases between.

CDR3 region: CASTPMERQPFDLNTEAFF. In nucleotides, the CDR3 is TGTGCCAGTACCCCAATGGAGCGGCAACCGTTCGATCTGAACACTGAAGCTTTCTTT. The chain has TRBV19 and TRBJ1-1; D is unresolved. This CDR3 comprises 19 residues. Germline V gives CDR1 LNHDA, CDR2 SQIVND (reference sequence). V lost 7 bases and J lost 0, with 27 bases in between.

This clone was detected only once. The chain carries TRBV2 and TRBJ2-7; D is undetermined. The CDR3 contains 15 residues. Germline V lookup: CDR1 SNHLY, CDR2 FYNNEI. Trimming shortened V by 3 bases and J by 0 bases, and 12 bases separated the two germline ends. CDR3 nucleotides: TGTGCCAGCAGTGATTACTTGACGGGCTCCTACGAGCAGTACTTC. It is translated as CASSDYLTGSYEQYF.

J is TRBJ2-3 and V is TRBV29-1; D may correspond to TRBD1 or TRBD2 (5 bases each). Per the germline V gene, CDR1 is SQVTM and CDR2 is ANQGSEA. This CDR3 region has 15 residues. The ends were cut back, 0 bases at V and 3 bases at J, with 13 bases in the middle. The CDR3 DNA reads as TGCAGCGTTGAAGACAGGGACGCCTGGACAGATACGCAGTATTTT. It codes for CSVEDRDAWTDTQYF.

The chain combines TRBV29-1 with TRBJ2-4; 7 nucleotides match TRBD1. This CDR3 region has 15 residues. J gave up 2 bases and V 6 bases, and 10 bases lay outside the gene matches. Per germline, CDR1 SQVTM and CDR2 ANQGSEA. CDR3 sequence: CSVSEKQGSKNIQYF. The CDR3 DNA reads TGCAGCGTCTCAGAGAAACAGGGGTCCAAAAACATTCAGTACTTC.

This chain links TRBV4-2 with TRBJ2-2, with no clear D. The germline V and J ends were trimmed by 0 bases and 4 bases, with 12 bases remaining between them. Germline V gene sequence: CDR1 LGHNA, CDR2 YNFKEQ. The CDR3 is 16 residues long. The CDR3 DNA reads as TGTGCCAGCAGCCAAGAGACCTTAGACTTCACCGGGGAGCTGTTTTTT. Encoded protein: CASSQETLDFTGELFF.